Below are 25 T cell receptor beta chains sequenced from a single sample in a study of OX40 agonist ivuxolimab in advanced cancers. Sequenced by immunoSEQ multiplex PCR; TCRdb stores in-frame clones only, minus some. The sample contains around 68,000 clones, more than 75% of which appear only once. The sequencing here drew on CD4+ or CD8+ T cells sorted from blood, taken in a trial of the OX40 agonist ivuxolimab. The receptors derive from an adult with an advanced solid tumor such as melanoma, head and neck, liver or kidney cancer.

The chain has TRBV10-2 and TRBJ2-7; 9 positions agree with TRBD2. Germline V CDR1 and CDR2: WSHSY, SAAADI. Germline trimming cut 5 bases from V and 4 bases from J; bases unmatched to any gene: 12. The CDR3 length is 16 residues. CDR3 sequence (DNA): TGCGCCAGCAGTTCGGTCGGGGCGGGGGGGCCTTACGAGCAGTACTTC. It is translated as CASSSVGAGGPYEQYF.

This rearrangement joins TRBV7-9 to TRBJ2-3; weak D call: TRBD1 (6 bases). Germline V gene data show CDR1 as SEHNR and CDR2 as FQNEAQ (reference sequence). The CDR3 has 16 amino acids. V was trimmed by 2 bases and J by 5 bases, leaving 17 bases between them. The CDR3 here is CASSLMRGGPQDTQYF. In DNA form, the CDR3 reads TGTGCCAGCAGCTTAATGCGTGGGGGCCCTCAAGATACGCAGTATTTT.

The V and J genes are TRBV19 and TRBJ2-7; D is possibly TRBD1 (6 bases). Per germline, CDR1 LNHDA and CDR2 SQIVND (reference sequence). The CDR3 loop spans 14 amino acids. V shed 4 bases and J shed 6 bases, with 16 bases lying between them. Here the CDR3 DNA reads TGTGCCAGTAGTAGGCCAGGGGCCGACGCCGAGCAGTACTTC. Encoded protein: CASSRPGADAEQYF.

For the CDR3, the DNA is TGTGCCAGCAGTTCACCCGGGAACACCGGGGAGCTGTTTTTT. It is translated as CASSSPGNTGELFF. V and J are TRBV6-5 and TRBJ2-2; D is ambiguous. The CDR3 runs to 14 residues. In germline, CDR1 is MNHEY, CDR2 SVGAGI. V lost 4 bases and J 1 base, leaving 7 bases between the germline ends.

On this clone itself: Mismatch with germline at one junction end may stem from a read error. The gene calls are TRBV19 and TRBJ1-5, with D perhaps TRBD1 (6 bases). The germline V gene encodes CDR1 LNHDA and CDR2 SQIVND (reference sequence). The CDR3 is made up of 16 amino acids. CDR3 sequence reads: CARSIAGAGGNQPQHF. The CDR3 region has the DNA TGTGCCCGTAGTATAGCGGGGGCGGGGGGCAATCAGCCCCAGCATTTT.

This chain links TRBV6-5 with TRBJ1-1, with a tentative D call TRBD1 (5 bases). This CDR3 comprises 14 residues. V gave up 4 bases and J gave up 1 base, with 10 bases separating them. Germline CDR1 MNHEY, CDR2 SVGAGI. In DNA form, the CDR3 reads TGTGCCAGCAGTTCGGGACTGCCGAACACTGAAGCTTTCTTT. Translating it yields CASSSGLPNTEAFF.

The CDR3 reads CASNVGNTGELFF. Written as DNA, the CDR3 is TGTGCCAGCAACGTTGGGAACACCGGGGAGCTGTTTTTT. The gene calls are TRBV6-1 and TRBJ2-2; D ambiguous. Between the trimmed V and J ends, which lost 7 bases and 1 base, there was a span of 7 bases. CDR1 is MNHNS, CDR2 SASEGT, per germline. This CDR3 region has 13 residues.

This chain links TRBV4-1 with TRBJ2-3; TRBD2 matches at 11 bases. The CDR3 contains 16 residues. The V gene end was trimmed by 1 base and the J gene end by 2 bases; junction bases not matched to a gene: 2. Germline loops: CDR1 MGHRA, CDR2 YSYEKL. The CDR3 region has the DNA TGCGCCAGCAGCCAAGCTAGCGGGGGGCCCACAGATACGCAGTATTTT. Its translation is CASSQASGGPTDTQYF.

V usage is TRBV18 and J usage is TRBJ2-5; D uncertain. This CDR3 comprises 14 residues. V dropped 0 bases and J dropped 4 bases, with 9 bases sitting between them. Germline V lookup: CDR1 KGHSH, CDR2 LQKENI. The CDR3 DNA follows: TGTGCCAGCTCACCACCGACCGTAAGAGAGACCCAGTACTTC. Translating it yields CASSPPTVRETQYF.

This chain links TRBV19 with TRBJ1-5, with D perhaps matching TRBD1 (5 bases). Germline CDR1 LNHDA, CDR2 SQIVND (reference sequence). The V end lost 3 bases, the J end lost 6 bases, and 12 bases lay between the germline ends. CDR3 length: 14 residues. Written as DNA, the CDR3 is TGTGCCAGTAGTATGCCCAACGGGGCTCAGCCCCAGCATTTT. This codes for CASSMPNGAQPQHF.

The rearrangement uses TRBV30 and TRBJ2-7; D tentatively fits TRBD1 or TRBD2 (5 bases each). V lost 8 bases and J 2 bases, leaving 19 bases between the germline ends. The CDR3 loop spans 14 amino acids. Germline-derived CDR1 and CDR2 are GTSNPN and SVGIG (reference sequence). In DNA, the CDR3 is TGTGCCCTGGATTTTGGGGCGAGGGCCTACGAGCAGTACTTC. Translated: CALDFGARAYEQYF.

The chain joins TRBV11-2 to TRBJ2-5; D could derive from TRBD1 or TRBD2 (6 bases each). Germline V CDR1 and CDR2: SGHAT, FQNNGV. The CDR3 has 14 amino acids. Deletions cut 4 bases from V and 9 bases from J, with 18 bases between. As DNA, the CDR3 is TGTGCCAGCAGCTCAGCCGGGGGCAGGGAGGCCCAGTACTTC. Protein sequence: CASSSAGGREAQYF.

V gene TRBV6-4 combines with J gene TRBJ2-2, with 10 positions matching TRBD2. This CDR3 is built from 14 residues. Germline values: CDR1 MRHNA, CDR2 SNTAGT. V lost 6 bases to trimming and J lost 4 bases; unmatched junction nucleotides: 2. The CDR3 nucleotides are TGTGCCAGCAGACTAGCGGGGTCCACCGGGGAGCTGTTTTTT. It is translated as CASRLAGSTGELFF.

V is TRBV19 and J is TRBJ1-5, with D perhaps matching TRBD1 (6 bases). The V and J ends lost 9 bases and 5 bases respectively, with 20 bases between them. This CDR3 is built from 15 residues. CDR1 LNHDA and CDR2 SQIVND come from the germline V gene (reference sequence). CDR3 amino acids: CASGRLTGFDQPQHF. In nucleotides, the CDR3 is TGTGCCAGCGGGAGGTTAACAGGGTTCGATCAGCCCCAGCATTTT.

The chain joins TRBV6-1 to TRBJ1-1, with unresolved D. The CDR3 covers 11 residues. V was clipped by 4 bases and J by 5 bases, with 5 bases between them. The germline CDR1 and CDR2 sequences are MNHNS and SASEGT. This CDR3 is CASSAATEAFF. The DNA of the CDR3 is TGTGCCAGCAGTGCGGCAACTGAAGCTTTCTTT.

This chain uses TRBV18 with TRBJ1-2; 11 positions agree with TRBD1. Germline CDR1 KGHSH, CDR2 LQKENI. V shed 2 bases, J shed 2 bases, and the junction held 7 bases outside the gene matches. The CDR3 runs 17 residues. The CDR3 DNA follows: TGTGCCAGCTCACCATTTGGACAGGGGGCGTCGAACTATGGCTACACCTTC. Encoded protein: CASSPFGQGASNYGYTF.

V is TRBV5-1 and J is TRBJ1-4; 9 bases agree with TRBD1. Trimming cost V 4 bases and J 3 bases; bases outside gene matches: 7. This CDR3 spans 16 amino acids. CDR1 SGHRS and CDR2 YFSETQ come from the germline V gene. The CDR3 sequence is CASSETGGLPNEKLFF. The CDR3, as DNA: TGCGCCAGCAGCGAGACAGGGGGTCTCCCTAATGAAAAACTGTTTTTT.

The genes are TRBV10-1 and TRBJ2-1; D gene ambiguous. Germline V CDR1 and CDR2: WNHNN, SYGVQD (reference sequence). The CDR3 is 15 amino acids. Deletions cut 0 bases from V and 0 bases from J, with 6 bases between. CDR3 sequence reads: CASSESRSSYNEQFF. The DNA of the CDR3 is TGCGCCAGCAGTGAGTCGCGCAGCTCCTACAATGAGCAGTTCTTC.

The CDR3: CASGASSYNSPLHF. Here the CDR3 DNA reads TGTGCCAGTGGGGCCAGCTCCTATAATTCACCCCTCCACTTT. The chain carries TRBV19 and TRBJ1-6, with TRBD1 as a possible D gene (5 bases). The CDR3 is 14 amino acids. V lost 8 bases and J lost 0, with 8 bases in between. Germline values: CDR1 LNHDA, CDR2 SQIVND (reference sequence).

This chain uses TRBV10-3 with TRBJ2-2; TRBD1 matches at 8 bases. From germline, CDR1 is ENHRY and CDR2 SYGVKD. The CDR3 totals 14 residues. V was pared by 6 bases and J by 1 base, with 1 base of the junction left unmatched. The CDR3 reads CAIRGTGNTGELFF. The CDR3 DNA is TGTGCCATCAGGGGGACAGGGAACACCGGGGAGCTGTTTTTT.

The rearrangement links TRBV5-1 to TRBJ2-5; D ambiguous. V was pared by 3 bases and J by 4 bases, with 10 bases between. Germline assignment: CDR1 SGHRS and CDR2 YFSETQ. The CDR3 contains 13 residues. The CDR3 spells CASSSNTRETQYF. The CDR3 DNA is TGCGCCAGCAGCTCTAATACTCGAGAGACCCAGTACTTC.

The chain is built from TRBV7-9 and TRBJ2-7, with D perhaps TRBD2 (6 bases). Germline lookup yields CDR1 SEHNR and CDR2 FQNEAQ (reference sequence). The germline V and J ends were trimmed by 5 bases and 3 bases, with 14 bases remaining between them. The CDR3 has 14 residues. The CDR3 reads CASSRDVGGYEQYF. CDR3 sequence (DNA): TGTGCCAGCAGCCGGGACGTGGGGGGCTACGAGCAGTACTTC.

The sample holds a few counts of this clone. This sequence joins TRBV11-2 and TRBJ2-7; tentative D call: TRBD1 (6 bases). Germline V gene sequence: CDR1 SGHAT, CDR2 FQNNGV. This CDR3 is built from 14 residues. The V end was cut by 3 bases, the J end by 2 bases, with 11 bases between. Written as DNA, the CDR3 is TGTGCCAGCAGCTTCTCCAGGGGAACCTACGAGCAGTACTTC. Protein sequence: CASSFSRGTYEQYF.

This clone showed up just a few times. The rearrangement joins TRBV10-3 to TRBJ1-1; maybe TRBD1 (6 bases). This CDR3 has 14 amino acids. The germline V gene encodes CDR1 ENHRY and CDR2 SYGVKD. Trimming cost V 4 bases and J 4 bases, with 13 bases left between them. This CDR3 is CAISVDSLGTEAFF. The CDR3, as DNA: TGTGCCATCAGTGTGGACAGCCTCGGCACTGAAGCTTTCTTT.

This clone appeared a single time. This rearrangement joins TRBV7-9 to TRBJ2-5, with a tentative D call TRBD1 (5 bases). Looked up from germline, CDR1 is SEHNR and CDR2 is FQNEAQ (reference sequence). This CDR3 contains 15 residues. The ends were cut back, 1 base at V and 1 base at J, with 10 bases in the middle. The CDR3 coding sequence is TGTGCCAGCAGCTTAGATTTCAGGGTCCAAGAGACCCAGTACTTC. This translates into CASSLDFRVQETQYF.